The 28 T cell receptor beta chains reported below all come from one sample, sequenced in a study of T-cell reconstitution after alpha-beta-depleted transplantation in children. The TCRbeta library incorporated unique molecular identifiers. From the PCR reads, TCRdb called clonotypes with MiXCR, one entry per CDR3 protein. The sample yields approximately 590,000 distinct CDR3 sequences, about 10% seen once. Sequenced here: PBMCs from the stem cell graft donor, sampled from the stem cell graft. Receptors originate from a human donor who donated a stem cell graft to a child with acute myeloid leukemia.

This clonotype was counted at least ten times. The rearrangement uses TRBV12-3 or TRBV12-4 and TRBJ2-3; D is perhaps TRBD1 or TRBD2 (6 bases each). Trimming pared 2 bases from V and 5 bases from J, leaving 11 bases between. This CDR3 comprises 14 residues. The CDR3 DNA is TGTGCCAGCAGTTTAATCGGGGGCGAAGATACGCAGTATTTT. Its protein is CASSLIGGEDTQYF.

This clonotype showed up just a few times. The rearrangement links TRBV10-3 to TRBJ2-5; no clear D. In germline, CDR1 is ENHRY, CDR2 SYGVKD. The CDR3 extends over 12 amino acids. The V end was cut by 8 bases, the J end by 1 base, with 8 bases between. CDR3 coding DNA: TGTGCCATCGGGCGGATCCAAGAGACCCAGTACTTC. Amino acids: CAIGRIQETQYF.

This clonotype was seen ten or more times. The chain has TRBV4-3 and TRBJ2-1; a weak D match, TRBD2 (6 bases). CDR1 and CDR2 from the germline V gene are LGHNA and YSLEER. This CDR3 is built from 17 residues. Trimming removed 2 bases at V and 4 bases at J, with 18 bases between. The CDR3 region is CASSQMRSSVIYNEQFF. The CDR3 DNA reads as TGCGCCAGCAGCCAAATGAGGTCTAGCGTTATATACAATGAGCAGTTCTTC.

This sequence joins TRBV7-2 and TRBJ2-7; D may be TRBD1 or TRBD2 (5 bases each). There are 15 residues in the CDR3. Germline assignment: CDR1 SGHTA and CDR2 FQGNSA. V lost 4 bases and J lost 5, with 18 bases in between. CDR3 bases: TGTGCCAGCAGCTCCCGTCGGACGGGGCAGGACGAGCAGTACTTC. Translating it yields CASSSRRTGQDEQYF.

This clonotype was found a few times. The gene calls are TRBV20-1 and TRBJ2-7, with 9 bases fitting TRBD1. The junction had 7 bases not matched to a gene; V was cut back by 6 bases and J by 4 bases. The germline gives CDR1 DFQATT, CDR2 SNEGSKA (reference sequence). The CDR3 is 13 residues long. CDR3 amino acids: CSAGDRVGYEQYF. The CDR3 DNA follows: TGCAGTGCCGGGGACAGGGTCGGGTACGAGCAGTACTTC.

In this sample, this clonotype turned up a few times. The rearrangement joins TRBV4-1 to TRBJ1-6; D not resolved. The CDR3 extends over 16 amino acids. V was cut by 0 bases and J by 4 bases, with 10 bases left in between. CDR1 is MGHRA and CDR2 is YSYEKL in the germline V gene. In nucleotides, the CDR3 is TGCGCCAGCAGCCAAGAGGGTCAGAAGTATAATTCACCCCTCCACTTT. Translation gives CASSQEGQKYNSPLHF.

The chain uses TRBV12-3 or TRBV12-4 and TRBJ1-2; no definite D call. The CDR3 consists of 14 residues. Trimming took 5 bases from V and 8 from J, leaving 18 bases between them. DNA of the CDR3: TGTGCCAGCAGTCCGAATGGCCGACCCGACGGCTACACCTTC. This encodes CASSPNGRPDGYTF.

This clonotype turned up a few times. The V gene is TRBV12-3 or TRBV12-4, the J gene TRBJ2-1; TRBD1 aligns across 8 bases. The CDR3 loop spans 14 amino acids. Germline trimming cut 1 base from V and 6 bases from J; bases unmatched to any gene: 2. The CDR3 is CASSLGTGRNEQFF. In nucleotides, the CDR3 is TGTGCCAGCAGTTTAGGGACAGGGCGCAATGAGCAGTTCTTC.

The sample holds many counts of this clonotype. The V call is TRBV27, the J call TRBJ2-1; D may match TRBD1 or TRBD2 (7 bases each). The V and J ends lost 5 bases and 8 bases respectively, with 16 bases between them. The germline V gene encodes CDR1 MNHEY and CDR2 SMNVEV (reference sequence). The CDR3 runs to 14 residues. In DNA, the CDR3 is TGTGCCAGCAGTGGCCAGACAGGGAGGGATGAGCAGTTCTTC. This sequence encodes CASSGQTGRDEQFF.

In its sample, this clonotype was seen a few times. The rearrangement links TRBV20-1 to TRBJ1-2; 7 bases agree with TRBD1. The V and J ends lost 0 bases and 6 bases, in that order; junction bases with no gene match: 7. CDR1 and CDR2 (germline): DFQATT, SNEGSKA (reference sequence). The CDR3 is made up of 14 amino acids. The CDR3 sequence is CSARDLRGRDGYTF. The DNA for the CDR3 is TGCAGTGCTAGAGATTTGAGGGGGCGGGATGGCTACACCTTC.

This rearrangement joins TRBV24-1 to TRBJ1-5; a possible D gene is TRBD1 (5 bases). The V end lost 2 bases, the J end lost 0 bases, and 7 bases lay between the germline ends. The CDR3 is made up of 15 amino acids. The germline V gene has CDR1 KGHDR and CDR2 SFDVKD. The CDR3 DNA reads as TGTGCCACCAGTGATTCCACAGGTAGCAATCAGCCCCAGCATTTT. Translated: CATSDSTGSNQPQHF.

This clonotype occurred many times. This chain connects TRBV29-1 to TRBJ1-1; D is perhaps TRBD1 (5 bases). This CDR3 contains 14 residues. V lost 6 bases, J lost 3 bases, and 17 bases lay in between. Per the germline V gene, CDR1 is SQVTM and CDR2 is ANQGSEA. The CDR3 protein is CSVPWRGGDTEAFF. The CDR3 DNA sequence: TGCAGCGTGCCATGGAGGGGCGGCGACACTGAAGCTTTCTTT.

The V call is TRBV7-3, the J call TRBJ2-1; D is ambiguous. This CDR3 has 13 residues. Germline CDR1 is SGHTA and CDR2 is FQGTGA. The V end lost 0 bases, the J end lost 7 bases, and 7 bases lay between the germline ends. The CDR3 loop is CASSLTTLNEQFF. The DNA of the CDR3 is TGTGCCAGCAGCTTAACAACTTTGAATGAGCAGTTCTTC.

This sequence joins TRBV29-1 and TRBJ2-3; D is uncertain. The CDR3 loop spans 10 amino acids. V dropped 8 bases and J dropped 5 bases, with 8 bases sitting between them. Germline V gives CDR1 SQVTM, CDR2 ANQGSEA. CDR3 loop: CSTWGDTQYF. The CDR3 DNA follows: TGCAGCACCTGGGGAGATACGCAGTATTTT.

This clonotype appeared many times. CDR3 sequence (DNA): TGCAGCGTAGCCGGGACTAGCGGAACGTACAATGAGCAGTTCTTC. The encoded protein is CSVAGTSGTYNEQFF. The J gene is TRBJ2-1, the V gene TRBV29-1; 11 positions agree with TRBD2. The V gene end was trimmed by 6 bases and the J gene end by 4 bases; junction bases not matched to a gene: 8. The CDR3 consists of 15 residues. Germline values: CDR1 SQVTM, CDR2 ANQGSEA.

This clonotype has at least ten counts. The chain uses TRBV18 and TRBJ2-1, with D possibly matching TRBD2 (5 bases). The germline V gene has CDR1 KGHSH and CDR2 LQKENI. The germline V and J ends were trimmed by 1 base and 5 bases, with 12 bases remaining between them. CDR3 length: 15 residues. The DNA of the CDR3 is TGTGCCAGCTCACCACGGGGTAGCGAGGACAATGAGCAGTTCTTC. Encoded protein: CASSPRGSEDNEQFF.

This clonotype has a handful of counts. The chain has TRBV7-8 and TRBJ2-2, with D possibly matching TRBD2 (6 bases). Germline values: CDR1 SGHVS, CDR2 FQNEAQ. V lost 2 bases and J 4 bases, leaving 14 bases between the germline ends. The CDR3 is 16 residues long. The CDR3 coding sequence is TGTGCCAGCAGCTTAAATGCGGGAAAGAGCACCGGGGAGCTGTTTTTT. As protein: CASSLNAGKSTGELFF. Complete variable domain (other parts from reference TRBV7-8 and TRBJ2-2): GAGVSQSPRYKVAKRGQDVALRCDPISGHVSLFWYQQALGQGPEFLTYFQNEAQLDKSGLPSDRFFAERPEGSVSTLKIQRTQQEDSAVYLCASSLNAGKSTGELFFGEGSRLTVL.

The rearrangement uses TRBV7-8 and TRBJ1-1; 8 nucleotides line up with TRBD1. V lost 6 bases, J lost 3 bases, and 6 bases stayed unmatched. The CDR3 has 14 amino acids. The V gene's germline CDR1 is SGHVS and CDR2 FQNEAQ. CDR3 DNA: TGTGCCAGCAGTGCGACAGGGGTGTACACTGAAGCTTTCTTT. Its translation is CASSATGVYTEAFF.

The chain carries TRBV18 and TRBJ2-2; a possible D gene is TRBD2 (6 bases). The ends were cut back, 4 bases at V and 3 bases at J, with 9 bases in the middle. The CDR3 covers 14 residues. Germline V gene sequence: CDR1 KGHSH, CDR2 LQKENI. The CDR3 loop reads CASSHWRDTGELFF. DNA of the CDR3: TGTGCCAGCTCACACTGGAGGGACACCGGGGAGCTGTTTTTT.

This clonotype was seen at least ten times. The chain employs TRBV5-1 and TRBJ2-3, with TRBD2 matching 9 bases. V was pared by 2 bases and J by 6 bases, with 4 bases of the junction left unmatched. Germline loops: CDR1 SGHRS, CDR2 YFSETQ. This CDR3 is built from 14 residues. CDR3 sequence reads: CASSFRSGRDTQYF. The CDR3 nucleotides read TGCGCCAGCAGCTTTCGGAGCGGGAGGGATACGCAGTATTTT.

The chain recombines TRBV15 with TRBJ2-2; 9 bases map to TRBD1. Germline assignment: CDR1 LNHNV and CDR2 YYDKDF (reference sequence). CDR3 length: 17 residues. J gave up 6 bases and V 6 bases, and 14 bases lay outside the gene matches. For the CDR3, the DNA is TGTGCCACCAGACTCCCAACCGGGACAGGGCCACCCGGGGAGCTGTTTTTT. This translates into CATRLPTGTGPPGELFF.

This clonotype was picked up many times. This chain links TRBV20-1 with TRBJ1-5; D might be TRBD1 (5 bases). The V end lost 6 bases, the J end lost 2 bases, and 14 bases lay between the germline ends. Germline lookup yields CDR1 DFQATT and CDR2 SNEGSKA (reference sequence). The CDR3 extends over 14 amino acids. DNA of the CDR3: TGCAGTGCCTTTACCAGGGTCGGCAATCAGCCCCAGCATTTT. It translates to CSAFTRVGNQPQHF.

This chain links TRBV7-2 with TRBJ1-2, with D possibly being TRBD1 (5 bases). The germline V and J ends were trimmed by 4 bases and 1 base, with 19 bases remaining between them. The CDR3 contains 17 residues. Germline values: CDR1 SGHTA, CDR2 FQGNSA. CDR3 sequence reads: CASSSPLGGSINYGYTF. In nucleotides, the CDR3 is TGTGCCAGCAGCTCCCCTTTGGGGGGTTCGATTAACTATGGCTACACCTTC.

The sample holds a few counts of this clonotype. The V gene is TRBV6-5, the J gene TRBJ2-3; 15 bases line up with TRBD2. The CDR3 totals 16 residues. Germline CDR1 MNHEY, CDR2 SVGAGI. V dropped 2 bases and J dropped 5; count of bases not matched to a gene: 2. The CDR3 DNA follows: TGTGCCAGCAGTTACCGGACTAGCGGGAGGGAAGATACGCAGTATTTT. The encoded protein is CASSYRTSGREDTQYF.

There are many counts of this clonotype. The rearrangement links TRBV7-2 to TRBJ2-1, with 7 bases that match TRBD2. This CDR3 spans 14 amino acids. After removal of 3 bases from V and 7 bases from J, the junction contained 6 bases not matched to a gene. CDR1 and CDR2 from the germline V gene are SGHTA and FQGNSA. CDR3: CASSFRAGRNEQFF. The CDR3 bases are TGTGCCAGCAGCTTTCGAGCGGGGAGGAATGAGCAGTTCTTC. Variable domain in full (rest from reference TRBV7-2 and TRBJ2-1): GAGVSQSPSNKVTEKGKDVELRCDPISGHTALYWYRQSLGQGLEFLIYFQGNSAPDKSGLPSDRFSAERTGGSVSTLTIQRTQQEDSAVYLCASSFRAGRNEQFFGPGTRLTVL.

The DNA of the CDR3 is TGTGCCAGCAGCCTGATACCGGGACAGTCCTACGAGCAGTACTTC. Translated, it gives CASSLIPGQSYEQYF. This sequence joins TRBV7-3 and TRBJ2-7; 7 bases fit TRBD1. CDR1 is SGHTA and CDR2 is FQGTGA in the germline V gene. J lost 1 base, V lost 5 bases, and 8 bases had no gene match. The CDR3 length is 15 residues. The entire variable domain, with the rest obtained from reference TRBV7-3 and TRBJ2-7, is as follows: GAGVSQTPSNKVTEKGKYVELRCDPISGHTALYWYRQSLGQGPEFLIYFQGTGAADDSGLPNDRFFAVRPEGSVSTLKIQRTERGDSAVYLCASSLIPGQSYEQYFGPGTRLTVT.

The table lists this clonotype with many counts. The rearrangement joins TRBV12-3 or TRBV12-4 to TRBJ1-1, with D uncertain. The CDR3 sequence is 11 residues long. V gave up 6 bases and J gave up 3 bases, with 5 bases separating them. This chain's CDR3 is CASSRDTEAFF. Here the CDR3 DNA reads TGTGCCAGCAGCCGGGACACTGAAGCTTTCTTT.

V usage is TRBV20-1 and J usage is TRBJ2-4; D is possibly TRBD2 (5 bases). Looked up from germline, CDR1 is DFQATT and CDR2 is SNEGSKA (reference sequence). This CDR3 comprises 14 residues. V was pared by 3 bases and J by 3 bases, with 12 bases between. This chain's CDR3 is CSASMAGNKNIQYF. The DNA of the CDR3 is TGCAGTGCTAGTATGGCGGGCAACAAAAACATTCAGTACTTC.